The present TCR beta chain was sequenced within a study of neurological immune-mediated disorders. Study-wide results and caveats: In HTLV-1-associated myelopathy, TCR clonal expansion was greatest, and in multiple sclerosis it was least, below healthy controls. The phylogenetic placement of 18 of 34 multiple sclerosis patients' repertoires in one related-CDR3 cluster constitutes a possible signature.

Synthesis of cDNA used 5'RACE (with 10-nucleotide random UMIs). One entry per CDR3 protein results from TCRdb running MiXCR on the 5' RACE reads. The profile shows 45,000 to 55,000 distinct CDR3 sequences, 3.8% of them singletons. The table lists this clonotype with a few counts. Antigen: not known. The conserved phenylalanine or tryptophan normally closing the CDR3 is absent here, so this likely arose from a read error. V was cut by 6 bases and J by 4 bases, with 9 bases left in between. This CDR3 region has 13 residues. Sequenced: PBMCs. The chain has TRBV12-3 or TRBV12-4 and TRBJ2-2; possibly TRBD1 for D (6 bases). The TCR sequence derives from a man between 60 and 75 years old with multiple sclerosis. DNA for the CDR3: TGTGCCAGCAGCCGACAGGTCACCGGGGAGCTGTTTAAT. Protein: CASSRQVTGELFN.